Listed here are 27 T cell receptor beta chains from one sample, sequenced in a study of human T cells and chemical hapten exposure. TCRdb reanalysed the RACE reads using MiXCR and keeps one entry per CDR3 protein. The data show under 300,000 distinct CDR3 sequences, about 8.6% seen once. Time point described: pre-sensitization, week 0. Treatment reported: therapeutic diphenylcyclopropenone sensitization with weekly scalp DPC. The sequenced sample was whole blood, obtained in connection with sensitization to the hapten diphenylcyclopropenone (DPC). Source of these receptors: a woman aged 40 to 50 with alopecia areata. Some clones in this sample may be carry-over from other donors' samples.

The genes are TRBV6-2 or TRBV6-3 and TRBJ2-7, with TRBD2 matching over 7 bases. Germline values: CDR1 MNHEY, CDR2 SVGEGT. V lost 6 bases and J lost 7; bases outside the gene matches: 9. CDR3 length: 13 amino acids. This CDR3 is CASRSLAVGEQYF. CDR3 sequence (DNA): TGTGCCAGCAGGAGTCTAGCGGTGGGAGAGCAGTACTTC.

This clonotype was seen a handful of times. J is TRBJ1-5 and V is TRBV6-1; D ambiguous. Germline CDR1 is MNHNS and CDR2 is SASEGT. With 4 bases removed from V and 1 base from J, the gap between germline ends came to 8 bases. The length of the CDR3 is 14 residues. The CDR3 bases are TGTGCCAGCAGTGCCCTTCGGAGCAATCAGCCCCAGCATTTT. Encoded protein: CASSALRSNQPQHF.

This clonotype was seen only a few times. This chain connects TRBV9 to TRBJ2-3; D not resolved. The CDR3 consists of 14 residues. Germline CDR1 reads SGDLS; CDR2 reads YYNGEE. The ends were cut back, 0 bases at V and 6 bases at J, with 11 bases in the middle. The CDR3 DNA is TGTGCCAGCAGCGTAGCCTCCCTGCGGGATACGCAGTATTTT. Translation: CASSVASLRDTQYF. Combining the CDR3 with reference TRBV9 and TRBJ2-3 gives the whole variable domain DSGVTQTPKHLITATGQRVTLRCSPRSGDLSVYWYQQSLDQGLQFLIQYYNGEERAKGNILERFSAQQFPDLHSELNLSSLELGDSALYFCASSVASLRDTQYFGPGTRLTVL.

This sequence joins TRBV18 and TRBJ2-2; D call uncertain. Trimming stripped 3 bases from V and 2 bases from J, with 7 bases between. The CDR3 is 14 residues long. The germline V gene encodes CDR1 KGHSH and CDR2 LQKENI. The CDR3 loop reads CASSPSINTGELFF. DNA for the CDR3: TGTGCCAGCTCACCCTCGATAAACACCGGGGAGCTGTTTTTT.

This clonotype was detected a few times. The chain uses TRBV7-2 and TRBJ2-5; a possible D gene is TRBD1 (5 bases). CDR1 and CDR2 from the germline V gene are SGHTA and FQGNSA. This CDR3 comprises 16 residues. The V gene lost 2 bases and the J gene lost 2 bases, with 15 bases spanning the gap. DNA for the CDR3: TGTGCCAGCAGCTTATGGGGCGGCCTAACTCAAGAGACCCAGTACTTC. Translated, it gives CASSLWGGLTQETQYF.

In its sample, this clonotype was seen a few times. The chain couples TRBV20-1 to TRBJ2-3; D might be TRBD1 (5 bases). The ends were cut back, 4 bases at V and 6 bases at J, with 14 bases in the middle. From germline, CDR1 is DFQATT and CDR2 SNEGSKA (reference sequence). This CDR3 is built from 13 residues. Here the CDR3 reads CSAMLGAGDTQYF. For the CDR3, the DNA is TGCAGTGCTATGCTAGGGGCCGGGGATACGCAGTATTTT.

This clonotype was observed a few times. This chain connects TRBV7-2 to TRBJ1-4; D remains unclear. V shed 4 bases and J shed 3 bases, with 12 bases lying between them. CDR3 size: 15 residues. CDR1 is SGHTA and CDR2 is FQGNSA in the germline V gene. The CDR3 here is CASSSRPLSNEKLFF. CDR3 in DNA: TGTGCCAGCAGCTCCAGGCCACTGTCTAATGAAAAACTGTTTTTT.

This chain joins TRBV9 and TRBJ2-7; D perhaps matches TRBD1 (6 bases). V shed 3 bases and J shed 12 bases, with 16 bases lying between them. The CDR3 runs to 12 residues. Per germline, CDR1 SGDLS and CDR2 YYNGEE. CDR3 loop: CASSALTGKRYF. CDR3 coding DNA: TGTGCCAGCAGCGCCCTAACAGGGAAACGGTACTTC.

The sample holds many counts of this clonotype. The V and J genes are TRBV28 and TRBJ1-2, with D tentatively TRBD1 (5 bases). The germline V gene encodes CDR1 MDHEN and CDR2 SYDVKM. The V end was cut by 7 bases, the J end by 5 bases, with 14 bases between. This CDR3 is built from 13 residues. The chain's CDR3 is CASTYPGGYGYTF. The DNA of the CDR3 is TGTGCCAGCACCTACCCCGGGGGATATGGCTACACCTTC.

The gene calls are TRBV28 and TRBJ1-1; the match to TRBD1 covers 9 bases. In germline, CDR1 is MDHEN, CDR2 SYDVKM. This CDR3 contains 14 residues. After removal of 3 bases from V and 4 bases from J, the junction contained 3 bases not matched to a gene. The CDR3 loop is CASSLGDRVTEAFF. In nucleotides, the CDR3 is TGTGCCAGCAGTTTGGGGGACAGGGTCACTGAAGCTTTCTTT.

This clonotype was detected many times. The chain combines TRBV11-3 with TRBJ2-1, with D possibly TRBD2 on 6 matching bases. Trimming cost V 8 bases and J 7 bases, with 24 bases left between them. Germline-derived CDR1 and CDR2 are SGHNT and YENEEA. The CDR3 length is 16 residues. In nucleotides, the CDR3 is TGTGCCAGCTCACGTGGGGACTCTGGGCCCTCAAATGAGCAGTTCTTC. Translated: CASSRGDSGPSNEQFF.

In its sample, this clonotype was seen a few times. The gene calls are TRBV7-2 and TRBJ1-2; D unresolved. CDR3 length: 13 residues. V lost 1 base and J 7 bases, leaving 10 bases between the germline ends. The germline gives CDR1 SGHTA, CDR2 FQGNSA. CDR3 in amino acids: CASSLVGLAGYTF. CDR3 nucleotides: TGTGCCAGCAGCTTAGTAGGACTCGCTGGCTACACCTTC.

J is TRBJ2-5 and V is TRBV25-1, with 14 bases that match TRBD2. The CDR3 is made up of 18 amino acids. Germline-derived CDR1 and CDR2 are MGHDK and SYGVNS. The ends lost 2 bases at V and 2 bases at J; junction bases unmatched: 7. CDR3 nucleotides: TGTGCCAGCAGTGAACTGACTAGCGGGAGGGTGAAGCAAGAGACCCAGTACTTC. It yields the protein CASSELTSGRVKQETQYF.

This clonotype was counted many times. This chain connects TRBV6-1 to TRBJ2-5, with unresolved D. The CDR3 extends over 13 amino acids. The germline V and J ends were trimmed by 7 bases and 3 bases, with 12 bases remaining between them. The germline CDR1 and CDR2 sequences are MNHNS and SASEGT. The CDR3 DNA follows: TGTGCCAGCAACTTATACACCAAAGAGACCCAGTACTTC. It specifies CASNLYTKETQYF.

This clonotype showed up many times. The V and J genes are TRBV7-2 and TRBJ1-5; no reliable D call. Trimming removed 5 bases at V and 7 bases at J, with 12 bases between. CDR1 and CDR2 from the germline V gene are SGHTA and FQGNSA. This CDR3 has 13 residues. The CDR3 region has the DNA TGTGCCAGCAGCCCCCATTTGGAGCAGCCCCAGCATTTT. It codes for CASSPHLEQPQHF.

This clonotype was seen more than once but under ten times. The genes are TRBV7-9 and TRBJ2-1, with 13 positions matching TRBD2. The CDR3 is 16 amino acids. Germline V gene lookup returns CDR1 SEHNR and CDR2 FQNEAQ (reference sequence). Trimming at V came to 1 base and at J to 7 bases, leaving 4 bases not matched to a gene. This CDR3 reads CASSLVGTSGMNEQFF. The CDR3 DNA follows: TGTGCCAGCAGCTTAGTTGGGACTAGCGGGATGAATGAGCAGTTCTTC.

The chain joins TRBV20-1 to TRBJ1-5, with D unresolved. Germline loops: CDR1 DFQATT, CDR2 SNEGSKA (reference sequence). Trimming left V 2 bases short and J 2 bases short, with 13 bases between. There are 15 residues in the CDR3. The CDR3 DNA reads TGCAGTGCTAGAATGGGCTCCGGAGGCAATCAGCCCCAGCATTTT. It yields the protein CSARMGSGGNQPQHF.

V usage is TRBV29-1 and J usage is TRBJ2-7; TRBD1 aligns across 12 bases. This CDR3 region has 15 residues. Looked up from germline, CDR1 is SQVTM and CDR2 is ANQGSEA. V was pared by 5 bases and J by 7 bases, with 12 bases of the junction left unmatched. The CDR3 here is CSVRTTGTGGREQYF. Written as DNA, the CDR3 is TGCAGCGTTCGTACCACCGGGACAGGGGGCCGAGAGCAGTACTTC.

The genes are TRBV6-2 or TRBV6-3 and TRBJ2-3, with 7 bases identical to TRBD2. CDR3 length: 14 amino acids. After removal of 6 bases from V and 6 bases from J, the junction contained 9 bases not matched to a gene. Germline V gives CDR1 MNHEY, CDR2 SVGEGT. DNA of the CDR3: TGTGCCAGCAGCTACGGACTAGTTGTGGATACGCAGTATTTT. This codes for CASSYGLVVDTQYF.

This clonotype was seen a handful of times. This chain connects TRBV27 to TRBJ1-2; weak D call: TRBD1 (5 bases). V was pared by 6 bases and J by 7 bases, with 21 bases between. CDR1 is MNHEY, CDR2 SMNVEV, per germline (reference sequence). The CDR3 consists of 15 residues. CDR3 sequence reads: CASRGLGLAYRGYTF. The CDR3 coding sequence is TGTGCCAGCAGGGGGCTTGGGCTGGCTTATCGTGGCTACACCTTC.

In this sample, this clonotype turned up a few times. This rearrangement joins TRBV7-3 to TRBJ1-2; D is uncertain. Trimming removed 3 bases at V and 2 bases at J, with 7 bases between. Germline CDR1 SGHTA, CDR2 FQGTGA. CDR3 length: 13 residues. The CDR3: CASSFDGNYGYTF. CDR3 nucleotide sequence: TGTGCCAGCAGCTTTGACGGGAACTATGGCTACACCTTC.

This clonotype came up many times. This chain connects TRBV2 to TRBJ2-5; D perhaps matches TRBD1 (6 bases). This CDR3 is 13 amino acids long. Trimming left V 4 bases short and J 3 bases short, with 9 bases between. Germline CDR1 and CDR2: SNHLY and FYNNEI. This CDR3 is CASSVQGKETQYF. The CDR3 region has the DNA TGTGCCAGCAGTGTACAGGGAAAAGAGACCCAGTACTTC.

The CDR3 is CASSLGGGVGEQYF. CDR3 nucleotides: TGTGCCAGCAGCCTCGGGGGGGGAGTCGGGGAGCAGTACTTC. V and J are TRBV6-5 and TRBJ2-7; 8 bases align to TRBD2. Trimming cost V 6 bases and J 7 bases; bases outside gene matches: 11. Germline CDR1 MNHEY, CDR2 SVGAGI. This CDR3 has 14 residues.

This chain links TRBV20-1 with TRBJ2-7; D remains unclear. The V gene lost 6 bases and the J gene lost 3 bases, with 9 bases spanning the gap. The CDR3 runs to 11 residues. Per the germline V gene, CDR1 is DFQATT and CDR2 is SNEGSKA (reference sequence). The CDR3 is CSAHRVYEQYF. CDR3 bases: TGCAGTGCCCATAGGGTCTACGAGCAGTACTTC.

This clonotype was counted many times. V is TRBV5-4 and J is TRBJ2-4, with a tentative D call TRBD1 (6 bases). Between the trimmed V and J ends, which lost 3 bases and 7 bases, there was a span of 8 bases. The CDR3 extends over 12 amino acids. Germline assignment: CDR1 SGHNT and CDR2 YYREEE (reference sequence). The CDR3 DNA reads as TGTGCCAGCAGCTGGGACAAGAACATTCAGTACTTC. Translated, it gives CASSWDKNIQYF.

This clonotype was counted a few times. The chain carries TRBV7-8 and TRBJ2-3; no reliable D call. The CDR3 has 14 amino acids. Trimming pared 3 bases from V and 0 bases from J, leaving 7 bases between. Germline CDR1 reads SGHVS; CDR2 reads FQNEAQ. The chain's CDR3 is CASSFMPSTDTQYF. The CDR3 DNA reads as TGTGCCAGCAGCTTTATGCCTAGCACAGATACGCAGTATTTT.

This clonotype was counted between two and nine times. The chain couples TRBV4-2 to TRBJ1-2; D is uncertain. Trimming removed 2 bases from V and 5 bases from J, with 6 bases in between. CDR1 and CDR2 from the germline V gene are LGHNA and YNFKEQ. This CDR3 has 12 residues. DNA of the CDR3: TGTGCCAGCAGCCAACGGGAATATGGCTACACCTTC. It specifies CASSQREYGYTF.